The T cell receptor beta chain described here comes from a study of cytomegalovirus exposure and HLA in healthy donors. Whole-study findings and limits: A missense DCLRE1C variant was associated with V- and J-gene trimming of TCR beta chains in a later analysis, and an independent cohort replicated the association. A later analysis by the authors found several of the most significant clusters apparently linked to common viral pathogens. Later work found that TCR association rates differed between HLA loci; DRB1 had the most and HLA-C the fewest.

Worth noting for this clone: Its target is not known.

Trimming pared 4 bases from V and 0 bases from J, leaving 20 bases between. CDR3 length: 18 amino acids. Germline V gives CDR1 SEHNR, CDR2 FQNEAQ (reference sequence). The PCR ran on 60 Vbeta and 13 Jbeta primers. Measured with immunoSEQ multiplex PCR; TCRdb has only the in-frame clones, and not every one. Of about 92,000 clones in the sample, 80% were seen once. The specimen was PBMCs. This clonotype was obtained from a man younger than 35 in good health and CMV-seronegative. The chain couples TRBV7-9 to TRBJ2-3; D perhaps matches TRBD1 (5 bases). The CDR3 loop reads CASSSGPTELTSTDTQYF. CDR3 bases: TGTGCCAGCAGCTCGGGCCCGACAGAATTAACTAGCACAGATACGCAGTATTTT.